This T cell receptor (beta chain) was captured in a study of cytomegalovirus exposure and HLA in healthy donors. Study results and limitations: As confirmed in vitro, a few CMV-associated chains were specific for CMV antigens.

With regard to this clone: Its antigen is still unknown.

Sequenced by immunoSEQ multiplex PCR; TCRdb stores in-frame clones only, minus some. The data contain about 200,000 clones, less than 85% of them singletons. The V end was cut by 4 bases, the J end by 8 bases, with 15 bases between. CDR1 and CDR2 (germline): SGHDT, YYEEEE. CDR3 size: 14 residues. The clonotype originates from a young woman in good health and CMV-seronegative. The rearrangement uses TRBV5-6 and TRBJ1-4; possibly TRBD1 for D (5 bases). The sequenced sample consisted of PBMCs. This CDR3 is CASSPWGIGEKLFF. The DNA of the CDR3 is TGTGCCAGCAGCCCCTGGGGGATCGGAGAAAAACTGTTTTTT.